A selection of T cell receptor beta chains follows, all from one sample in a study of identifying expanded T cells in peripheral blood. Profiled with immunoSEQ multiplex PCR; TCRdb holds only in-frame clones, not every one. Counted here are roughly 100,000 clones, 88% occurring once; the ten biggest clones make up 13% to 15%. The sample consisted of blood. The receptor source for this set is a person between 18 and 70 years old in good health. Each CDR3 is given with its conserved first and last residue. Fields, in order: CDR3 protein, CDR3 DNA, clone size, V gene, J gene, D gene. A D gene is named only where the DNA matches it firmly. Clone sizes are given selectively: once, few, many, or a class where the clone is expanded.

CDR3 protein: CASSWTGGHGYTF; CDR3 DNA: TGTGCCAGCAGTTGGACAGGGGGGCATGGCTACACCTTC; clone size: NA; V gene: TRBV28; J gene: TRBJ1-2; D gene: TRBD1
CDR3 protein: CASSRAWNSGANVLTF; CDR3 DNA: TGTGCCAGCAGCAGGGCCTGGAACTCTGGGGCCAACGTCCTGACTTTC; clone size: NA; V gene: TRBV5-5; J gene: TRBJ2-6; D gene: NA
CDR3 protein: CASSLLSREGDTQYF; CDR3 DNA: TGTGCCAGCAGTTTATTATCGCGGGAGGGGGATACGCAGTATTTT; clone size: NA; V gene: TRBV28; J gene: TRBJ2-3; D gene: TRBD2
CDR3 protein: CASSSKRGGTYNEQFF; CDR3 DNA: TGTGCCAGCAGCTCAAAGCGGGGGGGGACCTACAATGAGCAGTTCTTC; clone size: NA; V gene: TRBV13; J gene: TRBJ2-1; D gene: TRBD2
CDR3 protein: CASSPRPSSYNEQFF; CDR3 DNA: TGTGCCAGCAGTCCCCGCCCTAGCTCCTACAATGAGCAGTTCTTC; clone size: NA; V gene: TRBV25-1; J gene: TRBJ2-1; D gene: NA
CDR3 protein: CASSSTGGFGYTF; CDR3 DNA: TGTGCCAGCAGTTCGACAGGGGGTTTTGGCTACACCTTC; clone size: NA; V gene: TRBV28; J gene: TRBJ1-2; D gene: TRBD1
CDR3 protein: CASSPTGRTQYF; CDR3 DNA: TGTGCCAGCTCACCTACGGGGCGAACTCAGTACTTC; clone size: once; V gene: TRBV18; J gene: TRBJ2-5; D gene: NA
CDR3 protein: CASSLPRGGFRGESYNEQFF; CDR3 DNA: TGCGCCAGCAGCTTGCCCAGGGGAGGGTTTCGAGGTGAATCCTACAATGAGCAGTTCTTC; clone size: NA; V gene: TRBV5-1; J gene: TRBJ2-1; D gene: NA
CDR3 protein: CASSTLAGSHNEQFF; CDR3 DNA: TGTGCCAGCAGCACCCTAGCGGGGTCCCACAATGAGCAGTTCTTC; clone size: NA; V gene: TRBV7-2; J gene: TRBJ2-1; D gene: TRBD2
CDR3 protein: CASTTSAGEGGEQFF; CDR3 DNA: TGTGCCAGCACCACGTCCGCGGGAGAGGGCGGTGAGCAGTTCTTC; clone size: NA; V gene: TRBV6-6; J gene: TRBJ2-1; D gene: TRBD2
CDR3 protein: CSVEDSERATYNEQFF; CDR3 DNA: TGCAGCGTTGAGGATAGTGAGCGAGCTACCTACAATGAGCAGTTCTTC; clone size: NA; V gene: TRBV29-1; J gene: TRBJ2-1; D gene: NA
CDR3 protein: CASSRSGVRDTEAFF; CDR3 DNA: TGTGCCAGCAGCAGATCAGGGGTTAGAGACACTGAAGCTTTCTTT; clone size: NA; V gene: TRBV6-5; J gene: TRBJ1-1; D gene: NA
CDR3 protein: CASSYRPPGPYEQYF; CDR3 DNA: TGTGCCAGCAGTTACCGCCCCCCAGGACCCTACGAGCAGTACTTC; clone size: NA; V gene: TRBV6-6; J gene: TRBJ2-7; D gene: NA
CDR3 protein: CSGREETQYF; CDR3 DNA: TGCAGCGGGAGGGAAGAGACCCAGTACTTC; clone size: once; V gene: TRBV29-1; J gene: TRBJ2-5; D gene: NA
CDR3 protein: CASIDTGGRERGYTF; CDR3 DNA: TGTGCCAGTATTGACACAGGGGGCAGGGAGAGAGGCTACACCTTC; clone size: NA; V gene: TRBV19; J gene: TRBJ1-2; D gene: TRBD1
CDR3 protein: CASSLVGFSVGSNEQFF; CDR3 DNA: TGTGCCAGCAGCTTAGTCGGTTTTTCGGTCGGGTCCAATGAGCAGTTCTTC; clone size: once; V gene: TRBV7-9; J gene: TRBJ2-1; D gene: NA